This entry describes one T cell receptor (beta chain). Antigen specificity is unknown. Individuals having autoimmune disease history or systemic immunosuppression were not enrolled. The data originate from a study of OX40 agonist ivuxolimab in advanced cancers. Study as a whole: Approximately 40% of patients had received prior checkpoint inhibitor therapy. The study reported partial responses in three patients: one hepatocellular carcinoma, two cutaneous melanoma. Points from the study as a whole: CD8+ T cells showed, on average, more clonal expansion than CD4+ cells.

TCRdb's table, derived via immunoSEQ multiplex PCR, lists solely in-frame clones and lacks some. The table includes 13,000 or so clones, approximately 80% detected once. Looked up from germline, CDR1 is MDHEN and CDR2 is SYDVKM. The V and J ends lost 6 bases and 2 bases respectively, with 17 bases between them. The CDR3 has 16 amino acids. This chain joins TRBV28 and TRBJ1-5; D possibly corresponds to TRBD1 (5 bases). The sample was CD4+ or CD8+ T cells sorted from blood, taken in a trial of the OX40 agonist ivuxolimab. This TCR derives from an adult with an advanced solid tumor such as melanoma, head and neck, liver or kidney cancer. The CDR3 DNA sequence: TGTGCCAGCAGGGGGGTGGGGATATTGGGCAATCAGCCCCAGCATTTT. Its protein is CASRGVGILGNQPQHF.